Listed below are T cell receptor beta chains from one sample, sequenced in a study of OX40 agonist ivuxolimab in advanced cancers. Repertoires were generated with immunoSEQ multiplex PCR, while TCRdb's copy carries only in-frame clones and drops some. Among tens of thousands of clones, about 85% were seen once, and the ten largest hold roughly 5.3%. Specimen: CD4+ or CD8+ T cells sorted from blood, collected in a trial of the OX40 agonist ivuxolimab. The receptors come from an adult with an advanced solid tumor such as melanoma, head and neck, liver or kidney cancer. CDR3s include the opening cysteine and the closing phenylalanine or tryptophan. The D gene is left open where the match is weak. A row's size may be missing; if present it is once, few, many or a size class.

v_gene: TRBV5-4
j_gene: TRBJ2-5
d_gene: .
abundance: .
CDR3aa: CASSPQSFQETQYF
CDR3nt: TGTGCCAGCAGCCCCCAGAGCTTCCAAGAGACCCAGTACTTC

v_gene: TRBV5-6
j_gene: TRBJ2-2
d_gene: .
abundance: .
CDR3aa: CASRGWDTGELFF
CDR3nt: TGTGCCAGCAGAGGTTGGGACACCGGGGAGCTGTTTTTT

v_gene: TRBV7-7
j_gene: TRBJ1-2
d_gene: .
abundance: .
CDR3aa: CASSRDSPDYGYTF
CDR3nt: TGTGCCAGCAGCCGGGACTCACCCGACTATGGCTACACCTTC

v_gene: TRBV5-5
j_gene: TRBJ1-4
d_gene: .
abundance: .
CDR3aa: CASSWGREEKLFF
CDR3nt: TGTGCCAGCAGCTGGGGGAGGGAGGAAAAACTGTTTTTT

v_gene: TRBV5-4
j_gene: TRBJ2-3
d_gene: .
abundance: .
CDR3aa: CASSSGQSRSTDTQYF
CDR3nt: TGTGCCAGCAGCTCAGGACAGAGTAGAAGCACAGATACGCAGTATTTT

v_gene: TRBV7-8
j_gene: TRBJ2-7
d_gene: TRBD2
abundance: .
CDR3aa: CASSTRDYHYEQYF
CDR3nt: TGTGCCAGCAGCACCCGGGACTACCACTACGAGCAGTACTTC

v_gene: TRBV2
j_gene: TRBJ2-3
d_gene: .
abundance: .
CDR3aa: CATRGDTDTQYF
CDR3nt: TGTGCCACCAGGGGGGACACAGATACGCAGTATTTT

v_gene: TRBV5-6
j_gene: TRBJ1-1
d_gene: .
abundance: .
CDR3aa: CASSPGHPPAFF
CDR3nt: TGTGCCAGCAGCCCCGGACACCCCCCAGCTTTCTTT

v_gene: TRBV29-1
j_gene: TRBJ1-4
d_gene: .
abundance: .
CDR3aa: CSALDTGGSEKLFF
CDR3nt: TGCAGCGCGCTCGACACCGGCGGGAGTGAAAAACTGTTTTTT

v_gene: TRBV19
j_gene: TRBJ2-2
d_gene: .
abundance: .
CDR3aa: CASRPGDAIPF
CDR3nt: TGTGCCAGTCGTCCAGGTGATGCGATCCCCTTT

v_gene: TRBV4-2
j_gene: TRBJ2-4
d_gene: TRBD2
abundance: few
CDR3aa: CASSQGSGGDIQYF
CDR3nt: TGTGCCAGCAGCCAAGGTAGCGGGGGTGACATTCAGTACTTC

v_gene: TRBV5-4
j_gene: TRBJ2-7
d_gene: .
abundance: .
CDR3aa: CASSLRQGAYEQYF
CDR3nt: TGTGCCAGCAGCTTGCGCCAGGGTGCCTACGAGCAGTACTTC

v_gene: TRBV27
j_gene: TRBJ1-6
d_gene: .
abundance: .
CDR3aa: CASSLWQPGFPLHF
CDR3nt: TGTGCCAGCAGTTTATGGCAGCCTGGCTTCCCCCTCCACTTT

v_gene: TRBV21-1
j_gene: TRBJ2-7
d_gene: .
abundance: once
CDR3aa: CASSKEETSATYEQYF
CDR3nt: TGTGCCAGCAGCAAAGAGGAAACTAGCGCTACCTACGAGCAGTACTTC

v_gene: TRBV5-8
j_gene: TRBJ2-7
d_gene: TRBD1
abundance: .
CDR3aa: CASSLRTGASSYEQYF
CDR3nt: TGTGCCAGCAGCTTACGGACAGGGGCCTCATCCTACGAGCAGTACTTC

v_gene: TRBV30
j_gene: TRBJ1-2
d_gene: TRBD1
abundance: .
CDR3aa: CAWRTGRRYGYTF
CDR3nt: TGTGCCTGGAGGACAGGGAGGCGGTATGGCTACACCTTC

v_gene: TRBV5-1
j_gene: TRBJ2-7
d_gene: .
abundance: few
CDR3aa: CASSLALNREQYF
CDR3nt: TGCGCCAGCAGCTTGGCCTTAAATCGCGAGCAGTACTTC

v_gene: TRBV2
j_gene: TRBJ2-7
d_gene: .
abundance: .
CDR3aa: CASTQEGFDQYF
CDR3nt: TGTGCCAGCACCCAGGAAGGGTTTGACCAGTACTTC

v_gene: TRBV7-2
j_gene: TRBJ2-1
d_gene: .
abundance: .
CDR3aa: CASSQAEYNEQFF
CDR3nt: TGTGCCAGCAGTCAAGCGGAGTACAATGAGCAGTTCTTC

v_gene: TRBV14
j_gene: TRBJ1-2
d_gene: .
abundance: few
CDR3aa: CASSQDSGSYYGYTF
CDR3nt: TGTGCCAGCAGCCAAGATAGTGGCAGCTACTATGGCTACACCTTC

v_gene: TRBV19
j_gene: TRBJ2-7
d_gene: .
abundance: .
CDR3aa: CASSIVGTRLYEQYF
CDR3nt: TGTGCCAGTAGTATAGTCGGGACTCGCCTCTACGAGCAGTACTTC

v_gene: TRBV4-3
j_gene: TRBJ2-5
d_gene: TRBD2
abundance: .
CDR3aa: CASGQGRAGGVQETQYF
CDR3nt: TGCGCCAGCGGCCAAGGAAGAGCGGGAGGGGTACAAGAGACCCAGTACTTC

v_gene: TRBV4-1
j_gene: TRBJ1-5
d_gene: .
abundance: .
CDR3aa: CASSPEGGARNQPQHF
CDR3nt: TGCGCCAGCAGCCCCGAGGGGGGGGCACGCAATCAGCCCCAGCATTTT

v_gene: TRBV11-3
j_gene: TRBJ2-3
d_gene: .
abundance: .
CDR3aa: CASSLLLGGLTSTDTQYF
CDR3nt: TGTGCCAGCAGCTTATTACTAGGGGGACTCACCAGCACAGATACGCAGTATTTT

v_gene: TRBV7-2
j_gene: TRBJ2-2
d_gene: .
abundance: .
CDR3aa: CASSPLGTGELFF
CDR3nt: TGTGCCAGCAGCCCTTTGGGCACCGGGGAGCTGTTTTTT

v_gene: TRBV4-3
j_gene: TRBJ1-2
d_gene: TRBD1
abundance: .
CDR3aa: CASSPRQGDGYTF
CDR3nt: TGCGCCAGCAGCCCAAGACAGGGCGATGGCTACACCTTC